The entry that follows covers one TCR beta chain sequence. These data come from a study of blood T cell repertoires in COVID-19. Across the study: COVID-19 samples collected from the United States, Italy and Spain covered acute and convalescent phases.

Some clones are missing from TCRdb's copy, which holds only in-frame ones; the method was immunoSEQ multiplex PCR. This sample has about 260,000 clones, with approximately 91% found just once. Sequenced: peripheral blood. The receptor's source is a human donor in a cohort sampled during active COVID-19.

The CDR3 DNA reads as TGTGCCAGTAGTATAGCGGCGGGGTATAGCAATCAGCCCCAGCATTTT. Translation: CASSIAAGYSNQPQHF. V is TRBV19 and J is TRBJ1-5, with unresolved D. V lost 1 base to trimming and J lost 0 bases, with 10 bases between them. CDR1 and CDR2 from the germline V gene are LNHDA and SQIVND (reference sequence). CDR3 size: 16 residues. The complete variable domain, with remaining parts taken from reference TRBV19 and TRBJ1-5, reads DGGITQSPKYLFRKEGQNVTLSCEQNLNHDAMYWYRQDPGQGLRLIYYSQIVNDFQKGDIAEGYSVSREKKESFPLTVTSAQKNPTAFYLCASSIAAGYSNQPQHFGDGTRLSIL.